The clone carrying this T cell receptor beta chain showed up many times. Its antigen remains unidentified. TCRdb reprocessed the 5' RACE reads with MiXCR, giving one entry per CDR3 protein. The repertoire holds about 280,000 distinct CDR3 sequences, with approximately 8% as singletons. This sample was taken from a study of identical twins. Study findings and constraints: Low generation-probability sequences were in excess among twin-shared out-of-frame alpha sequences.

The sample was also linked to a second study, of yellow fever vaccine responses in identical twins.

This clonotype was sampled from a woman aged 18-35 years in good health. Source material: memory (CD45RO+) T cells sorted from blood.

CDR3 protein: CASSGLAGRYEQYF. The CDR3 DNA follows: TGCGCCAGCAGCGGGCTAGCGGGGCGCTACGAGCAGTACTTC. V usage is TRBV5-1 and J usage is TRBJ2-7, with TRBD2 identical over 9 bases. The CDR3 runs 14 residues. The ends lost 4 bases at V and 3 bases at J; junction bases unmatched: 5. Germline V gene sequence: CDR1 SGHRS, CDR2 YFSETQ.